The rows below give T cell receptor beta chains drawn from one sample of a study of control samples from healthy donors and cancer patients. Profiled with immunoSEQ multiplex PCR; TCRdb holds only in-frame clones, not every one. The sample lists under 200,000 clones; around nine tenths were seen once. Sequencing used blood. These receptors were taken from a woman in her thirties in good health. The CDR3 runs from the conserved cysteine through the conserved F or W. A D gene is named only where the DNA matches it firmly. Some rows mark clone size as missing; the rest say once, few, many or name a class of expanded clone.

D gene,J gene,V gene,clone size,CDR3 DNA,CDR3 protein
TRBD1,TRBJ1-6,TRBV9,once,TGTGCCAGCAGTATGACAGGGAATAATTCACCCCTCCACTTT,CASSMTGNNSPLHF
.,TRBJ1-2,TRBV5-6,.,TGTGCCAGCAGCTCCCGGGACCACCTTTTCTATGGCTACACCTTC,CASSSRDHLFYGYTF
TRBD1,TRBJ2-3,TRBV3-1/TRBV3-2,.,TGTGCCAGCAGCTTCCGACAGGGTACAGATACGCAGTATTTT,CASSFRQGTDTQYF
.,TRBJ2-2,TRBV28,.,TGTGCCAGCAGTTTAGGGGGAGGTGGGACCGGGGAGCTGTTTTTT,CASSLGGGGTGELFF
TRBD1,TRBJ1-3,TRBV5-6,.,TGTGCCAGCAGCTTCCAATTTTCGGGACAGGGCTTCTCTGGAAACACCATATATTTT,CASSFQFSGQGFSGNTIYF
.,TRBJ2-1,TRBV29-1,.,TGCAGCGTTGGGTCAAGCCAGGGGAATGAGCAGTTCTTC,CSVGSSQGNEQFF
TRBD1,TRBJ1-5,TRBV6-2/TRBV6-3,.,TGTGCCAGCAGTTACAAATTCAGGGGGGGCAATCAGCCCCAGCATTTT,CASSYKFRGGNQPQHF
.,TRBJ1-1,TRBV27,.,TGTGCCAGCAGGATTGGGCCCATGAACACTGAAGCTTTCTTT,CASRIGPMNTEAFF
.,TRBJ1-1,TRBV6-1,.,TGTGCCAGCAGTGAGATCGACTTAGGAGCTTTCTTT,CASSEIDLGAFF
.,TRBJ2-7,TRBV7-9,.,TGTGCCAGCAGCTTACCCGGGACGCATAGCTCCTACGAGCAGTACTTC,CASSLPGTHSSYEQYF
TRBD2,TRBJ2-1,TRBV27,.,TGTGCCAGCAGTCCCCGAAGGACTAGCGGGAAGGGGAGCTACAATGAGCAGTTCTTC,CASSPRRTSGKGSYNEQFF
.,TRBJ1-1,TRBV7-9,once,TGTGCCAGCAGCCAAACCTCGAACACTGAAGCTTTCTTT,CASSQTSNTEAFF
.,TRBJ1-2,TRBV10-2,.,TGCGCCAGCAGTGAGGTGGTTTGGGATCCCAATGGCTACACCTTC,CASSEVVWDPNGYTF
TRBD2,TRBJ2-3,TRBV2,.,TGTGCCAGCACCCAGCGGGAGGGGTCAGATACGCAGTATTTT,CASTQREGSDTQYF
.,TRBJ1-2,TRBV5-1,once,TGCGCCAGCAGCTTGTTATATGGGGACGGTGGCTACACCTTC,CASSLLYGDGGYTF
TRBD2,TRBJ2-1,TRBV24-1,.,TGTGCCACCAGTGATACTAGCGGGAGGGCCGGTGAGCAGTTCTTC,CATSDTSGRAGEQFF
.,TRBJ2-1,TRBV18,.,TGTGCCAGCTCACAGTTCCCTTCCAGTCGGAGCTCCTACAATGAGCAGTTCTTC,CASSQFPSSRSSYNEQFF
TRBD1,TRBJ1-4,TRBV13,.,TGTGCCAGCAGCGCGCGGGACAGGGTCCCCACTAATGAAAAACTGTTTTTT,CASSARDRVPTNEKLFF
.,TRBJ1-1,TRBV28,.,TGTGCCAGCAGTTTTGCGTTCCTAGCGACCACTGAAGCTTTCTTT,CASSFAFLATTEAFF
TRBD1,TRBJ2-7,TRBV5-1,once,TGCGCCAGCAGCTCTGGGGACAGGGACTACGAGCAGTACTTC,CASSSGDRDYEQYF
.,TRBJ1-2,TRBV7-8,.,TGTGCCAGCAGCACCGGACCAGGAGGCTACACCTTC,CASSTGPGGYTF
.,TRBJ1-1,TRBV24-1,.,TGTGCCACCAGTGAAGGGCCTAATGAAGCTTTCTTT,CATSEGPNEAFF
TRBD1,TRBJ2-7,TRBV9,.,TGTGCCAGCAGCGCCGGGGACAGGGGGTTTTACGAGCAGTACTTC,CASSAGDRGFYEQYF
.,TRBJ1-5,TRBV7-8,.,TGTGCCAGCAGCAAATCACGGACGAATCAGCCCCAGCATTTT,CASSKSRTNQPQHF
.,TRBJ2-6,TRBV7-2,.,TGTGCCAGCAGCTTAGTGGTCTCTGGGGCCAACGTCCTGACTTTC,CASSLVVSGANVLTF
.,TRBJ2-7,TRBV5-8,.,TGTGCCAGCACCTCCGAACCCTCCTACGAGCAGTACTTC,CASTSEPSYEQYF
.,TRBJ2-3,TRBV7-6,.,TGTGCCAGCAGCTTAGATATTGGAAACTCAGATACGCAGTATTTT,CASSLDIGNSDTQYF
.,TRBJ2-1,TRBV6-2/TRBV6-3,.,TGTGCCAGCAGTTATTTCCTCGGACAGAGCTCCTACAATGAGCAGTTCTTC,CASSYFLGQSSYNEQFF
TRBD1,TRBJ1-5,TRBV19,.,TGTGCCAGTAGTTCCATCGGTCAGGGGGCTCAGCCCCAGCATTTT,CASSSIGQGAQPQHF
TRBD1,TRBJ1-4,TRBV11-2,.,TGTGCCAGCAGACTTCGACAGGGATTTTTGACTAATGAAAAACTGTTTTTT,CASRLRQGFLTNEKLFF
TRBD2,TRBJ2-5,TRBV7-8,.,TGTGCCAGCAGCTTAGAGCTAGCGGGAGGGCCAGCGGGAGAGACCCAGTACTTC,CASSLELAGGPAGETQYF
.,TRBJ2-7,TRBV21-1,.,TGTGCCAGTGAATGGGACTACTTC,CASEWDYF
TRBD2,TRBJ2-5,TRBV2,.,TGTGCCAGCAGTGATATTACTAGCGGGAGGGTGTTAGAGACCCAGTACTTC,CASSDITSGRVLETQYF
.,TRBJ2-7,TRBV29-1,.,TGCAGCGTTGTTCAGGACGAGCAGTACTTC,CSVVQDEQYF
.,TRBJ1-2,TRBV4-1,.,TGCGCCAGCAGCCAAGACGAGATTAGGGGCTACACCTTC,CASSQDEIRGYTF
.,TRBJ1-1,TRBV19,.,TGTGCCAGTAGTATAAGGGGGAACACTGAAGCTTTCTTT,CASSIRGNTEAFF
.,TRBJ1-1,TRBV6-2/TRBV6-3,.,TGTGCCAGCAGTTACGTCATCTGGGGGGACACTGAAGCTTTCTTT,CASSYVIWGDTEAFF
.,TRBJ1-4,TRBV18,.,TGTGCCAGCTCTCCACTACAGGGATCGGAGGAAAAACTGTTTTTT,CASSPLQGSEEKLFF
.,TRBJ2-3,TRBV25-1,.,TGTGCCAGCAGTGGGCAGGGAAGAGATACGCAGTATTTT,CASSGQGRDTQYF
TRBD1,TRBJ1-2,TRBV5-6,.,TGTGCCAGCAGCGATACAGGGGGCAATGGCTACACCTTC,CASSDTGGNGYTF